Reported below is one T cell receptor (beta chain). What it recognizes is unknown. The junction does not match germline at one end; this may be a read error. The germline V gene has CDR1 SEHNR and CDR2 FQNEAQ (reference sequence). CDR3 size: 16 residues. This sample was included in a study of cytomegalovirus exposure and HLA in healthy donors. Regarding the study as a whole: Researchers counted around 160 TCR beta chains as cytomegalovirus-associated. Later on, an analysis showed TCR association rates differing by HLA locus, with DRB1 the most and HLA-C the fewest. When presence/absence was analysed, sequencing depth was taken to be roughly uniform across donors. A later analysis linked about 17,000 TCR beta sequences to HLA alleles at 0.05 false discovery rate.

The PCR was carried out with 60 Vbeta primers and 13 Jbeta primers. Libraries were prepared by immunoSEQ multiplex PCR; TCRdb keeps only in-frame clonotypes and omits some of them. The table has approximately 200,000 clones, under 80% seen once. The receptor comes from a girl aged 2 to 10 in good health and CMV-seronegative. The material sequenced was PBMCs. This sequence joins TRBV7-9 and TRBJ1-3; perhaps TRBD1 as D (5 bases). DNA of the CDR3: TGTTCCAGCAGCTTAGAAGGGGTCCTCTCTGGAAACACCATATATTTT. Its protein is CSSSLEGVLSGNTIYF.